Presented here are 2 T cell receptor delta chains from one specimen sequenced in a study of gamma-delta T cells after stem cell transplantation. TCRdb re-processed the RT-PCR reads using CATT. The data show roughly 3,300 delta-chain clones, 4.5% to 6% seen once. The specimen sequenced was gamma-delta T cells. All receptors derive from a human donor. It is not recorded whose cells these are; they may come from a transplant donor.

The sample holds many counts of this clone. This likely stems from a read error, as it lies one base from a far larger clone. Distinct nucleotide sequences in the sample also encode this CDR3. The chain employs TRDV2 and TRDJ1; TRDD3 agrees at 12 bases. The germline gives CDR1 GEAIGNYY, CDR2 EKD. The CDR3 consists of 19 residues. For the CDR3, the DNA is TGCGCCTGTGACCCGGTACTGGGGGATACACAGTTGTACACCGATAAACTCATCTTT. Translation gives CACDPVLGDTQLYTDKLIF.

In its sample, this clone is medium-sized. The same CDR3 arises from other DNA sequences in this sample as well. The chain has TRDV2 and TRDJ3; 7 bases agree with TRDD3. CDR3 length: 19 amino acids. CDR1 is GEAIGNYY, CDR2 EKD, per germline. Trimming cost V 0 bases and J 0 bases; bases outside gene matches: 7. For the CDR3, the DNA is TGTGCCTGTGACACCGCTGGGGGCCTAAGCTCCTGGGACACCCGACAGATGTTTTTC. It is translated as CACDTAGGLSSWDTRQMFF.